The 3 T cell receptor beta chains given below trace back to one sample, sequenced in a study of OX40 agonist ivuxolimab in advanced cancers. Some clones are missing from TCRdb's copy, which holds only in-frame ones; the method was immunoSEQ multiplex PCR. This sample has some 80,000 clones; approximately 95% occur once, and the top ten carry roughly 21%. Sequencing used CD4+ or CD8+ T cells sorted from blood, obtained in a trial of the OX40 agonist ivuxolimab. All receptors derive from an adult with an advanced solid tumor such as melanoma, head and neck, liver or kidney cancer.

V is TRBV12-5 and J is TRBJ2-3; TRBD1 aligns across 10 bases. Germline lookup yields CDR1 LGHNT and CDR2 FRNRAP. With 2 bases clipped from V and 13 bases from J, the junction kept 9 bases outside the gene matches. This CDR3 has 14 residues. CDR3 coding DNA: TGTGCTAGTGGTTTGACCGACAGGGGGCAAGAGGAGTATTTT. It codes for CASGLTDRGQEEYF.

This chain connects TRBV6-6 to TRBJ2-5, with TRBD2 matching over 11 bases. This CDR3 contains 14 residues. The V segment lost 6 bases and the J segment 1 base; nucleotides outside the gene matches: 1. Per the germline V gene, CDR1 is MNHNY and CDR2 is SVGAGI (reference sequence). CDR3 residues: CASRLAGVQETQYF. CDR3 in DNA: TGTGCCAGCAGACTAGCGGGGGTCCAAGAGACCCAGTACTTC.

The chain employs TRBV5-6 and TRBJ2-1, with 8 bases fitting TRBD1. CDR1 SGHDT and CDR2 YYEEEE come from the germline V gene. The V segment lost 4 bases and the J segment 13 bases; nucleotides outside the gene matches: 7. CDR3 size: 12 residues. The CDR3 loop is CASSGQGLGQFF. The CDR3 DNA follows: TGTGCCAGCAGCGGACAGGGACTGGGACAGTTCTTC. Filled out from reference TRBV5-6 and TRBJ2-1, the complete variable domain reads DAGVTQSPTHLIKTRGQQVTLRCSPKSGHDTVSWYQQALGQGPQFIFQYYEEEERQRGNFPDRFSGHQFPNYSSELNVNALLLGDSALYLCASSGQGLGQFFGPGTRLTVL.